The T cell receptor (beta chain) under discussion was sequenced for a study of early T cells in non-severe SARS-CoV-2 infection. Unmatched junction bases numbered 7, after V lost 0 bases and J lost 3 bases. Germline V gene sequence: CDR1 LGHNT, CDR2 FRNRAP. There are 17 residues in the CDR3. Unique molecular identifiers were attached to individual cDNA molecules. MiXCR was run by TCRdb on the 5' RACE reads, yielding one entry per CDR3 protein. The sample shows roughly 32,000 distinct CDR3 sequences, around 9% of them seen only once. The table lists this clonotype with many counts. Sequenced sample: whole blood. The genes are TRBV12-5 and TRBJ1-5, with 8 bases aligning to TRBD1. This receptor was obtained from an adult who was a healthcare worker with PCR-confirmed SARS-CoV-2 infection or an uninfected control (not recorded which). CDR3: CASGLVPRDRSNQPQHF. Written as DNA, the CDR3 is TGTGCTAGTGGTTTGGTACCCAGGGACAGGTCCAATCAGCCCCAGCATTTT. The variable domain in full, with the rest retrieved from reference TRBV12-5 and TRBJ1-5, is DARVTQTPRHKVTEMGQEVTMRCQPILGHNTVFWYRQTMMQGLELLAYFRNRAPLDDSGMPKDRFSAEMPDATLATLKIQPSEPRDSAVYFCASGLVPRDRSNQPQHFGDGTRLSIL.